Sequencing of this T cell receptor (beta chain) was carried out in a study of T-cell memory formation after mild COVID-19. Across the whole study: Clustering of TCRs was largely donor specific. Study-wide results and limits: Clones contracting day 15 to 85 were balanced CD4/CD8; later expanders leaned CD4+. Contracting CD4+ clones were located mainly in CM and EM, and CD8+ clones in EMRA.

To note about this clonotype: What it recognizes is unknown.

TCRdb processed the 5' RACE reads anew with MiXCR; each CDR3 protein has one entry. Here the sample spans a few hundred thousand distinct CDR3 sequences, under 25% being singletons. V was clipped by 5 bases and J by 2 bases, with 9 bases between them. The CDR3 length is 14 residues. In germline, CDR1 is SGHTA, CDR2 FQGNSA. The TCR originated in an adult woman who had mild COVID-19 (a few samples of this study predate the infection). Cell type and time point are not known. Source material: PBMCs or a T cell subset sorted from them (not recorded which). The V call is TRBV7-2, the J call TRBJ2-2; no reliable D call. CDR3 DNA sequence: TGTGCCAGCAGCGACCAGACTAACACCGGGGAGCTGTTTTTT. Encoded protein: CASSDQTNTGELFF.